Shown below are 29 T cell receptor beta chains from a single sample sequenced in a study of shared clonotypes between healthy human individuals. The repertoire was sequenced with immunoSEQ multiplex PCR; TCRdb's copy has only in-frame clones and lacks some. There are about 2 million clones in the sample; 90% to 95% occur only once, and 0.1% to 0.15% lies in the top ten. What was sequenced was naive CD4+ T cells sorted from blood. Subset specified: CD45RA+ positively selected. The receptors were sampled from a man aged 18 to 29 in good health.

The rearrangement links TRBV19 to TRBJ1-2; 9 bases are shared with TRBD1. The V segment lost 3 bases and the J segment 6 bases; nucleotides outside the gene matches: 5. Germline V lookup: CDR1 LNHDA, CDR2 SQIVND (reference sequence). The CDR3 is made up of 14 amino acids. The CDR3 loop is CASSIGQGFNGYTF. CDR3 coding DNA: TGTGCCAGTAGTATCGGACAGGGGTTCAATGGCTACACCTTC.

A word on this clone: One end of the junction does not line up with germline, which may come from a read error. The CDR3 loop reads CASSQDGVSGIGQGTQYF. The DNA of the CDR3 is TGCGCCAGCAGCCAAGACGGCGTTAGCGGGATCGGGCAAGGGACCCAGTACTTC. The chain is built from TRBV4-1 and TRBJ2-5; TRBD2 agrees at 8 bases. This CDR3 is built from 18 residues. Germline-derived CDR1 and CDR2 are MGHRA and YSYEKL.

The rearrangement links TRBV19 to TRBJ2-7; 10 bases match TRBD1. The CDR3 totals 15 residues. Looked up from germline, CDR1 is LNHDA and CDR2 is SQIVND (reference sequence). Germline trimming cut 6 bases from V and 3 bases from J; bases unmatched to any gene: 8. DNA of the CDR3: TGTGCCAGTAGCCGAGAAGGGACAGGGGACTACGAGCAGTACTTC. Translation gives CASSREGTGDYEQYF.

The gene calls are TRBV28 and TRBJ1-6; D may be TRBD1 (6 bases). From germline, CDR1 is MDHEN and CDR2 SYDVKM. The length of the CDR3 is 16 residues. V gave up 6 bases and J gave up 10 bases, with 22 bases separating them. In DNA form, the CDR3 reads TGTGCCAGCAGCAACAGACGACAGGAGGTAGGGTCACCCCTCCACTTT. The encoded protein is CASSNRRQEVGSPLHF.

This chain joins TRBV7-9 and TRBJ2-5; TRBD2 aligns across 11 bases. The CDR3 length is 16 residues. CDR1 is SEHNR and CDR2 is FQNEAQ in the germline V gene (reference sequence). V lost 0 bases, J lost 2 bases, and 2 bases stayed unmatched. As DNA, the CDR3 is TGTGCCAGCAGCTTAGCGCCTAGCGGGGGGCAAGAGACCCAGTACTTC. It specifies CASSLAPSGGQETQYF.

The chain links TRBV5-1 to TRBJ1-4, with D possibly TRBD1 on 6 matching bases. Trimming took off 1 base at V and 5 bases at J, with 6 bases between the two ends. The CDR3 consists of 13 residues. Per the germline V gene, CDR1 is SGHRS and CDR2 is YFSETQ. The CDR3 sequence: CASSLTGNEKLFF. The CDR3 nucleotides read TGCGCCAGCAGCTTGACAGGGAATGAAAAACTGTTTTTT. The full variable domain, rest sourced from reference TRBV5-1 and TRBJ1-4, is KAGVTQTPRYLIKTRGQQVTLSCSPISGHRSVSWYQQTPGQGLQFLFEYFSETQRNKGNFPGRFSGRQFSNSRSEMNVSTLELGDSALYLCASSLTGNEKLFFGSGTQLSVL.

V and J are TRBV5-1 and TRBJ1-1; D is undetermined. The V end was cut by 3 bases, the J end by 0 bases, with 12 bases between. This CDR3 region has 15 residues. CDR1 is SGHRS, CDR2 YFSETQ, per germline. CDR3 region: CASSSELLVNTEAFF. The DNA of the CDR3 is TGCGCCAGCAGCTCGGAGCTGCTAGTGAACACTGAAGCTTTCTTT.

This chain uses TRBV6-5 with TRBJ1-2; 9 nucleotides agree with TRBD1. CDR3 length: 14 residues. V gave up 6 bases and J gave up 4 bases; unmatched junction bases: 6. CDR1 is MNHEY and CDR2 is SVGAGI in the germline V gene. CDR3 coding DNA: TGTGCCAGCAGAGGGACAGGGAACACCTATGGCTACACCTTC. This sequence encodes CASRGTGNTYGYTF.

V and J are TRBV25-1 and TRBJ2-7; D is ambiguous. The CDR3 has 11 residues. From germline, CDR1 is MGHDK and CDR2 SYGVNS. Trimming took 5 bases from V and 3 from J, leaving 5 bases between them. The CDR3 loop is CASSFFYEQYF. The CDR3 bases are TGTGCCAGCAGTTTTTTCTACGAGCAGTACTTC.

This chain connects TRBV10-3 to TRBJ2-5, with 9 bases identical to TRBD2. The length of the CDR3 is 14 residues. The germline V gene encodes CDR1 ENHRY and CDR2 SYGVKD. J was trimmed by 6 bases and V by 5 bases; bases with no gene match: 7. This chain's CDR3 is CAISLSGGAKTQYF. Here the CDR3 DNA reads TGTGCCATCAGTCTTAGCGGGGGAGCGAAGACCCAGTACTTC.

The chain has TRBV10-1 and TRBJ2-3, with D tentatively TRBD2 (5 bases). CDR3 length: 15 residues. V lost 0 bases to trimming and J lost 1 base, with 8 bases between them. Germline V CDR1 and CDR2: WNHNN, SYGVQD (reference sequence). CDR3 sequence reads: CASSESTRGTDTQYF. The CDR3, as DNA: TGCGCCAGCAGTGAGTCTACGCGGGGCACAGATACGCAGTATTTT.

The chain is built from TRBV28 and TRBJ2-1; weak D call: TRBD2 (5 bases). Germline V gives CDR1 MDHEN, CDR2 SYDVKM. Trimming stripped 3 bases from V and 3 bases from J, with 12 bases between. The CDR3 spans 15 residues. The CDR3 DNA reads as TGTGCCAGCAGTTTGCCGGGGAACGGCTACAATGAGCAGTTCTTC. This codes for CASSLPGNGYNEQFF.

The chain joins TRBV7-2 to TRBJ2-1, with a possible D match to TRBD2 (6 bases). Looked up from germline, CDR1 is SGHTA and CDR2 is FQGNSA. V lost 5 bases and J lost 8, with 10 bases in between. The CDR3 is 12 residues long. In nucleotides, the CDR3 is TGTGCCAGCAGCCCGCGGAGGGATGAGCAGTTCTTC. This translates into CASSPRRDEQFF.

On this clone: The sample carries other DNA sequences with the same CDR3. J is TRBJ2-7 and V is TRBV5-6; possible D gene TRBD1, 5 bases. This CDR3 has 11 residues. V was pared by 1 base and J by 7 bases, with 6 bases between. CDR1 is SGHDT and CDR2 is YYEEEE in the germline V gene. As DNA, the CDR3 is TGTGCCAGCAGCTTGAGGACAGAGCAGTACTTC. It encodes CASSLRTEQYF.

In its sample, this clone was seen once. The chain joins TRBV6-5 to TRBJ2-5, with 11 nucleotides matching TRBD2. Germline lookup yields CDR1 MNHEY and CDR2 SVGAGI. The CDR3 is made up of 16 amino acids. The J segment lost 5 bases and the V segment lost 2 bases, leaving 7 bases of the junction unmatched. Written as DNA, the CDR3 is TGTGCCAGCAGTTACCCCGCTAGCGGGGGGCGGGAGACCCAGTACTTC. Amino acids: CASSYPASGGRETQYF.

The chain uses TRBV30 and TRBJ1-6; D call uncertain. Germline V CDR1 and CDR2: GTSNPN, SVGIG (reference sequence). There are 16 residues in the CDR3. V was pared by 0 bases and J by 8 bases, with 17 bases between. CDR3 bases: TGTGCCTGGAGTGTGGGCGTCATAGTAGTGGATTCACCCCTCCACTTT. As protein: CAWSVGVIVVDSPLHF.

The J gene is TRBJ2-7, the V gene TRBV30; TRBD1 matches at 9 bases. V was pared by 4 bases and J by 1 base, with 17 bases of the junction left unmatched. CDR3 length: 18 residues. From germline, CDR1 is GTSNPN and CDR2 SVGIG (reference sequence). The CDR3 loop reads CAWMLGWGTGHRSYEQYF. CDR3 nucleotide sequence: TGTGCCTGGATGTTGGGATGGGGGACAGGGCATCGTTCCTACGAGCAGTACTTC.

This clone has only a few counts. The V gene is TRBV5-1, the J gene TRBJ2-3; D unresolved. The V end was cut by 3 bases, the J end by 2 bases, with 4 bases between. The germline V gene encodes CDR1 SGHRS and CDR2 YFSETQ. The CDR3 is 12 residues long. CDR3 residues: CASSSDTDTQYF. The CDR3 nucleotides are TGCGCCAGCAGCTCAGACACAGATACGCAGTATTTT.

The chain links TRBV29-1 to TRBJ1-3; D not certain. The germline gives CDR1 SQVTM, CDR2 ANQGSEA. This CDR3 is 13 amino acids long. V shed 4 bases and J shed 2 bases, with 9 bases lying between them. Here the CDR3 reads CSVVEQPGNTIYF. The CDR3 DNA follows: TGCAGCGTTGTAGAACAGCCTGGAAACACCATATATTTT.

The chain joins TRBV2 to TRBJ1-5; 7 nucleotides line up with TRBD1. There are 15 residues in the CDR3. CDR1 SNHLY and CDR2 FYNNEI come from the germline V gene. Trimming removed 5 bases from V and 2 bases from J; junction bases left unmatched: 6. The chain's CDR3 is CASSLTTGRNQPQHF. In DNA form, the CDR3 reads TGTGCCAGCAGTCTCACGACAGGGCGCAATCAGCCCCAGCATTTT.

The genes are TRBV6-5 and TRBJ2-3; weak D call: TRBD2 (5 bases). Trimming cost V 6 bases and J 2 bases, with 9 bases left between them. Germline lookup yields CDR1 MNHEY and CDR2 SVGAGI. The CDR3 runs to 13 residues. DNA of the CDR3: TGTGCCAGCAGGGACTTTATCACAGATACGCAGTATTTT. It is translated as CASRDFITDTQYF.

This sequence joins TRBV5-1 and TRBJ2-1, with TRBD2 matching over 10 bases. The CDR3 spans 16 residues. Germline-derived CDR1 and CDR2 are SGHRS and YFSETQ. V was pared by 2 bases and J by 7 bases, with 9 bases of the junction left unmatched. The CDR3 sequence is CASSFGLSGRLNEQFF. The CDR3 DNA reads TGCGCCAGCAGCTTCGGCCTTAGCGGGAGGCTTAATGAGCAGTTCTTC.

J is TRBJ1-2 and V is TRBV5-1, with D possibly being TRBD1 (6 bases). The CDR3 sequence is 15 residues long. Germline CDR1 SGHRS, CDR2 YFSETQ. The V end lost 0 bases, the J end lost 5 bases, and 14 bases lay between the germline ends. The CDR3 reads CASSLGDTARYGYTF. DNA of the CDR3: TGCGCCAGCAGCTTGGGGGACACGGCTAGATATGGCTACACCTTC.

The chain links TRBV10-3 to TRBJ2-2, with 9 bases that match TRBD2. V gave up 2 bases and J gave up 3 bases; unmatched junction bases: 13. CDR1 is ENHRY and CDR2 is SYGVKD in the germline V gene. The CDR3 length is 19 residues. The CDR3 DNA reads TGTGCCATCAGTGAGCCCCCTAGCGGGCTAGCGGGATACACCGGGGAGCTGTTTTTT. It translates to CAISEPPSGLAGYTGELFF.

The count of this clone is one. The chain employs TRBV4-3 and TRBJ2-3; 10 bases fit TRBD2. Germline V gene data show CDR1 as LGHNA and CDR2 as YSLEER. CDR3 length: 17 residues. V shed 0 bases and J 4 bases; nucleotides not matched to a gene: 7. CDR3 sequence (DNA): TGCGCCAGCAGCCAAGATACCCTAGCGGGAGAAGCAGATACGCAGTATTTT. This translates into CASSQDTLAGEADTQYF.

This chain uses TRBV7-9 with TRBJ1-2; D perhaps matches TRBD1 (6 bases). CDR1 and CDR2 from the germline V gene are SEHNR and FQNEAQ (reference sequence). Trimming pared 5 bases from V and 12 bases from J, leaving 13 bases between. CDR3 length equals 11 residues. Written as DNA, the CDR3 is TGTGCCAGCAGCCTACAGGGTCCCCACACCTTC. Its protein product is CASSLQGPHTF. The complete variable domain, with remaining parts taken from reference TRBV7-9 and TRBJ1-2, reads DTGVSQNPRHKITKRGQNVTFRCDPISEHNRLYWYRQTLGQGPEFLTYFQNEAQLEKSRLLSDRFSAERPKGSFSTLEIQRTEQGDSAMYLCASSLQGPHTFGSGTRLTVV.

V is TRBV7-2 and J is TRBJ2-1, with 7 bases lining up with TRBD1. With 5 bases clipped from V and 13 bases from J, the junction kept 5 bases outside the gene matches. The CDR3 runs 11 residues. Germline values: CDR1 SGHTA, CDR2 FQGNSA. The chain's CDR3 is CASSPDREQFF. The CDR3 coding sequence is TGTGCCAGCAGCCCTGACAGGGAACAGTTCTTC.

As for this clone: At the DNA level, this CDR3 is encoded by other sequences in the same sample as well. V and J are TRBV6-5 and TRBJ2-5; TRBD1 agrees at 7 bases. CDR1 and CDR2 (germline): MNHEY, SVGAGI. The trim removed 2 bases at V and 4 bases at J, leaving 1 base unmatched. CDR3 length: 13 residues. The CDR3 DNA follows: TGTGCCAGCAGTTACCCAGGGGGAGAGACCCAGTACTTC. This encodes CASSYPGGETQYF.

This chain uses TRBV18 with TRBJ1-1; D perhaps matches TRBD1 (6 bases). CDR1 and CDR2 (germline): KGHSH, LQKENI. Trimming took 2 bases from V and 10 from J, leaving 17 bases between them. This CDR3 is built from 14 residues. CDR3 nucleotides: TGTGCCAGCTCACCAACGAGGGCAGGGGCTGGAGCTTTCTTT. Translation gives CASSPTRAGAGAFF.